One and the same sample provided the 5 T cell receptor beta chains below, sequenced in a study of T cells in Graves' hyperthyroidism and ophthalmopathy. Amplification yielded TCR beta CDR3 regions, with RNA transcripts as the source. First-round RT-PCR targeting the TCR CDR3 was performed with the HTBI primer set. One entry per CDR3 protein results from TCRdb running MiXCR on the multiplex PCR reads. The repertoire consists of around 500,000 distinct CDR3 sequences, with about 15% occurring once and the leading ten covering approximately 32%. Sequencing was carried out using blood. These TCRs come from a woman younger than 45 with Graves' ophthalmopathy.

The chain joins TRBV7-2 to TRBJ2-2; 10 bases match TRBD2. The germline gives CDR1 SGHTA, CDR2 FQGNSA. The V and J ends lost 5 bases and 2 bases, in that order; junction bases with no gene match: 5. This CDR3 contains 16 residues. CDR3 DNA: TGTGCCAGCAGCCCGACTAGCGGGTCTAACACCGGGGAGCTGTTTTTT. This gives the protein CASSPTSGSNTGELFF. Supplemented by reference TRBV7-2 and TRBJ2-2, the full variable domain reads GAGVSQSPSNKVTEKGKDVELRCDPISGHTALYWYRQSLGQGLEFLIYFQGNSAPDKSGLPSDRFSAERTGGSVSTLTIQRTQQEDSAVYLCASSPTSGSNTGELFFGEGSRLTVL.

The rearrangement links TRBV7-9 to TRBJ2-7; D perhaps matches TRBD2 (6 bases). CDR3 length: 14 amino acids. The germline V gene has CDR1 SEHNR and CDR2 FQNEAQ (reference sequence). V lost 5 bases to trimming and J lost 3 bases, with 14 bases between them. The CDR3 protein is CASSGMTGDYEQYF. CDR3 bases: TGTGCCAGCAGCGGAATGACGGGGGACTACGAGCAGTACTTC. Together with reference TRBV7-9 and TRBJ2-7, the CDR3 gives the full variable domain: DTGVSQNPRHKITKRGQNVTFRCDPISEHNRLYWYRQTLGQGPEFLTYFQNEAQLEKSRLLSDRFSAERPKGSFSTLEIQRTEQGDSAMYLCASSGMTGDYEQYFGPGTRLTVT.

Ten or more counts support this clonotype. The chain recombines TRBV6-1 with TRBJ2-7; possibly TRBD1 for D (6 bases). V lost 6 bases to trimming and J lost 2 bases, with 11 bases between them. Germline lookup yields CDR1 MNHNS and CDR2 SASEGT. The CDR3 has 13 amino acids. CDR3 coding DNA: TGTGCCAGCAGGAAACAGGGTCCCTACGAGCAGTACTTC. It translates to CASRKQGPYEQYF.

V gene TRBV27 combines with J gene TRBJ2-2; no reliable D call. CDR3 length: 12 amino acids. With 3 bases removed from V and 6 bases from J, the gap between germline ends came to 5 bases. Per the germline V gene, CDR1 is MNHEY and CDR2 is SMNVEV (reference sequence). CDR3 loop: CASSFLPGELFF. CDR3 DNA sequence: TGTGCCAGCAGTTTTCTACCCGGGGAGCTGTTTTTT.

The chain links TRBV6-1 to TRBJ2-7; 7 nucleotides match TRBD2. The CDR3 covers 15 residues. In germline, CDR1 is MNHNS, CDR2 SASEGT. The ends lost 5 bases at V and 2 bases at J; junction bases unmatched: 9. As DNA, the CDR3 is TGTGCCAGCAGTTCCGCCGGGACTACCACCTACGAGCAGTACTTC. Translated: CASSSAGTTTYEQYF.